The 20 T cell receptor beta chains given below trace back to one sample, sequenced in a study of T cell responses to AZD1222 COVID-19 vaccine (dated by TCRdb to the early 2020s). This specimen's time point label, interpreted: about 28 days (+/-7) after the second vaccine dose. Library generation was performed with the immunoSEQ multiplex PCR assay. Entries here come from immuneACCESS through TCRdb and include only in-frame sequences with V and J called. Some clones fail to appear in such tables; in the studies checked, an unresolved V gene covers under half of the shortfall, and the cause of the remainder is unknown. This sample gives about 15,000 clones in total; 88% of them show up just once. About 3% of the sample rests with the top ten. Source: peripheral blood, taken 28 days after the second AZD1222 dose. These receptors came from an adult who received the AZD1222 COVID-19 vaccine.

In DNA form, the CDR3 reads TGTGCTACCCTTCGGTCTGGGGCCAACGTCCTGACTTTC. Protein sequence: CATLRSGANVLTF. The chain joins TRBV12-3 or TRBV12-4 to TRBJ2-6; D gene ambiguous. This CDR3 spans 13 amino acids.

The genes are TRBV15 and TRBJ1-5; D remains unclear. V gave up 3 bases and J gave up 7 bases, with 13 bases separating them. CDR1 is LNHNV and CDR2 is YYDKDF in the germline V gene (reference sequence). The CDR3 has 14 residues. This CDR3 is CATSRERLGQPQHF. The CDR3 coding sequence is TGTGCCACCAGCAGGGAGCGTCTAGGCCAGCCCCAGCATTTT.

This chain connects TRBV19 to TRBJ2-1; maybe TRBD1 (5 bases). Trimming left V 0 bases short and J 8 bases short, with 11 bases between. The germline V gene has CDR1 LNHDA and CDR2 SQIVND (reference sequence). This CDR3 is built from 14 residues. DNA of the CDR3: TGTGCCAGTAGTATAGATCGGACACCTGATGAGCAGTTCTTC. Translated, it gives CASSIDRTPDEQFF.

The chain couples TRBV6-5 to TRBJ2-3; TRBD2 matches 10 bases. Losses at the gene ends were 6 bases for V and 4 bases for J; bases not matched to a gene: 1. The CDR3 runs 13 residues. The germline gives CDR1 MNHEY, CDR2 SVGAGI. The CDR3 DNA reads as TGTGCCAGCAGGACTAGCGGGTCAGATACGCAGTATTTT. It translates to CASRTSGSDTQYF.

This chain connects TRBV2 to TRBJ1-6, with D possibly matching TRBD1 (5 bases). Germline V gene sequence: CDR1 SNHLY, CDR2 FYNNEI. The CDR3 is 15 amino acids. V lost 6 bases to trimming and J lost 5 bases, with 14 bases between them. The CDR3 sequence: CASRGRENHNSPLHF. CDR3 bases: TGTGCCAGCAGGGGCAGGGAAAATCATAATTCACCCCTCCACTTT. The full variable domain, rest sourced from reference TRBV2 and TRBJ1-6, is EPEVTQTPSHQVTQMGQEVILRCVPISNHLYFYWYRQILGQKVEFLVSFYNNEISEKSEIFDDQFSVERPDGSNFTLKIRSTKLEDSAMYFCASRGRENHNSPLHFGNGTRLTVT.

The chain couples TRBV24-1 to TRBJ2-3, with a tentative D call TRBD2 (5 bases). CDR1 is KGHDR, CDR2 SFDVKD, per germline. The germline V and J ends were trimmed by 7 bases and 9 bases, with 13 bases remaining between them. This CDR3 region has 12 residues. For the CDR3, the DNA is TGTGCCACCAGCAAAGCCGGGATCACGCAGTATTTT. It codes for CATSKAGITQYF.

The rearrangement links TRBV7-2 to TRBJ2-3, with 14 bases identical to TRBD2. Germline V gene sequence: CDR1 SGHTA, CDR2 FQGNSA. V shed 1 base, J shed 4 bases, and the junction held 4 bases outside the gene matches. This CDR3 comprises 17 residues. CDR3 in DNA: TGTGCCAGCAGCTTAGGACTAGCGGGGGGGCTATCAGATACGCAGTATTTT. It codes for CASSLGLAGGLSDTQYF.

The rearrangement joins TRBV19 to TRBJ2-1, with D possibly TRBD2 on 5 matching bases. CDR3 size: 14 residues. Germline lookup yields CDR1 LNHDA and CDR2 SQIVND (reference sequence). Trimming cost V 4 bases and J 8 bases, with 15 bases left between them. The chain's CDR3 is CASSTLTPADEQFF. The CDR3 DNA reads TGTGCCAGTAGTACGTTGACCCCAGCGGATGAGCAGTTCTTC.

The gene calls are TRBV12-3 or TRBV12-4 and TRBJ2-1; no firm D call. V was shortened by 5 bases and J by 10 bases, with 12 bases between the two germline ends. The CDR3 totals 12 residues. CDR3 coding DNA: TGTGCCAGCAGTCCCAATTCTCGGGAGCAGTTCTTC. As protein: CASSPNSREQFF.

The rearrangement links TRBV5-4 to TRBJ1-3; TRBD1 aligns across 10 bases. The V segment lost 2 bases and the J segment 3 bases; nucleotides outside the gene matches: 5. The CDR3 is made up of 16 amino acids. Germline CDR1 reads SGHNT; CDR2 reads YYREEE (reference sequence). The CDR3 coding sequence is TGTGCCAGCAGCTTTGGACAGGGGGTTGGTGGAAACACCATATATTTT. It encodes CASSFGQGVGGNTIYF.

The chain uses TRBV6-5 and TRBJ2-3; weak D call: TRBD1 (5 bases). V dropped 8 bases and J dropped 2 bases, with 8 bases sitting between them. The CDR3 runs to 12 residues. CDR1 and CDR2 from the germline V gene are MNHEY and SVGAGI. The CDR3 loop is CASGAHTDTQYF. The CDR3 nucleotides read TGTGCCAGCGGGGCACACACAGATACGCAGTATTTT.

CDR3 sequence reads: CASAPLGGGGAGELFF. CDR3 coding DNA: TGTGCTAGTGCTCCTCTTGGTGGGGGAGGGGCCGGGGAGCTGTTTTTT. The V call is TRBV12-5, the J call TRBJ2-2, with 7 nucleotides matching TRBD2. CDR1 and CDR2 (germline): LGHNT, FRNRAP. CDR3 length equals 16 residues. The trim removed 7 bases at V and 6 bases at J, leaving 14 bases unmatched.

This clone was found a few times. CDR3 sequence: CASIVNRGANYGYTF. Written as DNA, the CDR3 is TGTGCCAGCATTGTCAACAGGGGAGCAAACTATGGCTACACCTTC. The J gene is TRBJ1-2, the V gene TRBV2; 7 bases map to TRBD1. Germline V gene sequence: CDR1 SNHLY, CDR2 FYNNEI. This CDR3 spans 15 amino acids. Trimming at V came to 7 bases and at J to 2 bases, leaving 10 bases not matched to a gene.

This clone was found once. The rearrangement links TRBV7-2 to TRBJ1-4, with 7 bases identical to TRBD1. CDR1 SGHTA and CDR2 FQGNSA come from the germline V gene. V dropped 5 bases and J dropped 2; count of bases not matched to a gene: 5. The CDR3 loop spans 15 amino acids. CDR3 residues: CASSPVTGTNEKLFF. The CDR3 bases are TGTGCCAGCAGCCCCGTGACAGGGACTAATGAAAAACTGTTTTTT.

V gene TRBV27 combines with J gene TRBJ2-3; weak D call: TRBD1 (5 bases). Trimming removed 4 bases at V and 5 bases at J, with 19 bases between. Germline V CDR1 and CDR2: MNHEY, SMNVEV (reference sequence). The CDR3 spans 16 residues. The CDR3 DNA reads TGTGCCAGCAGTTCCCCTAGTTCCCCTCAGGGAGATACGCAGTATTTT. Protein product: CASSSPSSPQGDTQYF.

The rearrangement joins TRBV27 to TRBJ1-6; 7 bases agree with TRBD1. The J segment lost 6 bases and the V segment lost 6 bases, leaving 5 bases of the junction unmatched. Germline V gene sequence: CDR1 MNHEY, CDR2 SMNVEV (reference sequence). This CDR3 spans 14 amino acids. The CDR3 bases are TGTGCCAGCAGAACAGGGGATAGTAATTCACCCCTCCACTTT. This codes for CASRTGDSNSPLHF.

This chain connects TRBV7-3 to TRBJ2-3, with TRBD2 as a possible D gene (6 bases). Germline loops: CDR1 SGHTA, CDR2 FQGTGA. The CDR3 runs to 13 residues. V lost 5 bases and J 6 bases, leaving 12 bases between the germline ends. The CDR3: CASSRDSGDTQYF. The CDR3 DNA follows: TGTGCCAGCAGCCGAGATAGCGGCGATACGCAGTATTTT.

The chain recombines TRBV28 with TRBJ1-4; D might be TRBD1 (6 bases). The CDR3 spans 15 residues. CDR1 is MDHEN, CDR2 SYDVKM, per germline. V lost 5 bases and J 7 bases, leaving 17 bases between the germline ends. CDR3 sequence: CASSERGGLAEKLFF. CDR3 sequence (DNA): TGTGCCAGCAGTGAACGCGGGGGCTTGGCTGAAAAACTGTTTTTT.

The rearrangement links TRBV7-3 to TRBJ2-1; 8 nucleotides match TRBD1. The CDR3 covers 14 residues. J was trimmed by 5 bases and V by 4 bases; bases with no gene match: 4. Germline assignment: CDR1 SGHTA and CDR2 FQGTGA. The CDR3 sequence is CASSSGQGHNEQFF. Written as DNA, the CDR3 is TGTGCCAGCAGCTCCGGACAGGGCCACAATGAGCAGTTCTTC.

This rearrangement joins TRBV3-1 (or the pseudogene TRBV3-2) to TRBJ2-7; the match to TRBD1 covers 9 bases. CDR1 is LGHDT and CDR2 is YNNKEL in the germline V gene (reference sequence). Trimming at V came to 3 bases and at J to 4 bases, leaving 10 bases not matched to a gene. The CDR3 is 16 amino acids. The CDR3 DNA follows: TGTGCCAGCAGCCACAAAGGACAGGGGAAGGGTTACGAGCAGTACTTC. This codes for CASSHKGQGKGYEQYF.